This TCR beta chain was identified during a study of lymphopenia after photon versus proton radiotherapy. Study-wide results and caveats: Under photons, naive T cells and diversity fell while effector/memory populations rose. After the lymphocyte nadir, photon-treated repertoires showed oligoclonal expansion, especially of CD8+ Temra cells.

About this clone itself: Its target is unknown.

Germline V gene sequence: CDR1 SEHNR, CDR2 FQNEAQ (reference sequence). Trimming at V came to 3 bases and at J to 5 bases, leaving 4 bases not matched to a gene. The CDR3 totals 14 residues. Assay: immunoSEQ multiplex PCR; the TCRdb copy retains only in-frame clones and omits some. Of 150,000 to 200,000 clones listed, approximately 90% were seen once; the top ten hold around 4.5%. The clonotype originates from a man aged 50-59 years with gastric cancer. This rearrangement joins TRBV7-9 to TRBJ2-7, with 10 bases matching TRBD2. This specimen was peripheral blood, taken from a patient treated with photon-based radiotherapy. The CDR3 here is CASSLGLAMNEQYF. The CDR3 nucleotides are TGTGCCAGCAGCTTGGGACTAGCGATGAACGAGCAGTACTTC.